Listed below are T cell receptor beta chains from one sample, sequenced in a study of blood T cell repertoires in COVID-19. The table came from immunoSEQ multiplex PCR; TCRdb's copy has only in-frame clones and leaves some out. The sample lists about 6,000 clones, approximately 90% seen once, with less than 9% in the top ten. The specimen sequenced was peripheral blood. Source of these receptors: a human donor in a cohort sampled during active COVID-19. Both conserved end residues are part of each CDR3. The D gene is left open where the match is weak. Some rows have no size entry. The others give once, few or many, or a class for an expanded clone.

clone size: NA
V gene: TRBV7-7
D gene: NA
J gene: TRBJ1-3
CDR3 protein: CASSLSINAGDTIYF
CDR3 DNA: TGTGCTAGCAGCTTATCCATAAACGCAGGGGACACCATATATTTT

clone size: NA
V gene: TRBV2
D gene: NA
J gene: TRBJ1-1
CDR3 protein: CASSWDKVKAFF
CDR3 DNA: TGTGCCAGCAGTTGGGACAAAGTGAAAGCTTTCTTT

clone size: NA
V gene: TRBV4-2
D gene: NA
J gene: TRBJ1-4
CDR3 protein: CASSQGWSGAEEKLFF
CDR3 DNA: TGTGCCAGCAGCCAAGGGTGGTCAGGGGCAGAGGAAAAACTGTTTTTT

clone size: NA
V gene: TRBV6-9
D gene: TRBD1
J gene: TRBJ1-2
CDR3 protein: CASSPDRGANYGYTF
CDR3 DNA: TGTGCCAGCAGTCCCGACAGGGGAGCTAACTATGGCTACACCTTC

clone size: few
V gene: TRBV9
D gene: TRBD1
J gene: TRBJ2-7
CDR3 protein: CASSPGTGVDISSYEQYF
CDR3 DNA: TGTGCCAGCAGCCCCGGGACAGGGGTAGATATCAGCTCCTACGAGCAGTACTTC

clone size: NA
V gene: TRBV5-1
D gene: NA
J gene: TRBJ2-7
CDR3 protein: CASYPGVSPVNEQYF
CDR3 DNA: TGCGCCAGCTACCCGGGGGTCTCTCCTGTTAACGAGCAGTACTTC

clone size: NA
V gene: TRBV3-1/TRBV3-2
D gene: TRBD1
J gene: TRBJ1-1
CDR3 protein: CASSRQGARNTEAFF
CDR3 DNA: TGTGCCAGCAGCAGACAGGGGGCTCGAAACACTGAAGCTTTCTTT

clone size: NA
V gene: TRBV6-5
D gene: TRBD1
J gene: TRBJ2-5
CDR3 protein: CASSSDRLETQYF
CDR3 DNA: TGTGCCAGCAGTTCGGACAGGCTAGAGACCCAGTACTTC

clone size: NA
V gene: TRBV5-6
D gene: NA
J gene: TRBJ2-1
CDR3 protein: CASSLMDRLDNEQFF
CDR3 DNA: TGTGCCAGCAGCTTGATGGACAGATTAGACAATGAGCAGTTCTTC

clone size: few
V gene: TRBV13
D gene: NA
J gene: TRBJ1-1
CDR3 protein: CASSLAGTGGTEAFF
CDR3 DNA: TGTGCCAGCAGCTTAGCGGGGACGGGGGGCACTGAAGCTTTCTTT

clone size: NA
V gene: TRBV25-1
D gene: NA
J gene: TRBJ2-5
CDR3 protein: CASSVRREQETQYF
CDR3 DNA: TGTGCCAGCAGTGTGAGGAGGGAGCAAGAGACCCAGTACTTC

clone size: NA
V gene: TRBV19
D gene: NA
J gene: TRBJ1-5
CDR3 protein: CASSIAAGSRQPQHF
CDR3 DNA: TGTGCCAGTAGTATAGCGGCAGGTTCACGACAGCCCCAGCATTTT

clone size: NA
V gene: TRBV6-4
D gene: NA
J gene: TRBJ1-1
CDR3 protein: CASKRNRVDTEAFF
CDR3 DNA: TGTGCCAGCAAAAGGAACAGGGTTGACACTGAAGCTTTCTTT

clone size: NA
V gene: TRBV19
D gene: NA
J gene: TRBJ2-2
CDR3 protein: CASSPLAGPTGELFF
CDR3 DNA: TGTGCCAGTAGTCCTCTGGCAGGCCCCACCGGGGAGCTGTTTTTT

clone size: NA
V gene: TRBV7-2
D gene: NA
J gene: TRBJ1-2
CDR3 protein: CASSLSTGNNYGYTF
CDR3 DNA: TGTGCCAGCAGCTTATCGACAGGCAATAACTATGGCTACACCTTC

clone size: NA
V gene: TRBV7-9
D gene: TRBD1
J gene: TRBJ2-1
CDR3 protein: CASSLRQGNYNEQFF
CDR3 DNA: TGTGCCAGCAGCCTGAGACAGGGCAACTACAATGAGCAGTTCTTC

clone size: NA
V gene: TRBV18
D gene: NA
J gene: TRBJ2-5
CDR3 protein: CASSQAGETQYF
CDR3 DNA: TGTGCCAGCTCACAAGCGGGAGAGACCCAGTACTTC

clone size: NA
V gene: TRBV4-2
D gene: NA
J gene: TRBJ1-5
CDR3 protein: CASSQDMGGSQPQHF
CDR3 DNA: TGTGCCAGCAGCCAAGATATGGGGGGAAGTCAGCCCCAGCATTTT

clone size: NA
V gene: TRBV7-9
D gene: TRBD1
J gene: TRBJ2-3
CDR3 protein: CASSTDRGRRDTQYF
CDR3 DNA: TGTGCCAGCAGCACGGACAGGGGGCGCCGCGATACGCAGTATTTT

clone size: NA
V gene: TRBV15
D gene: NA
J gene: TRBJ1-5
CDR3 protein: CATSRAMGLEQPQHF
CDR3 DNA: TGTGCCACCAGCAGGGCGATGGGCCTCGAACAGCCCCAGCATTTT

clone size: once
V gene: TRBV3-1/TRBV3-2
D gene: TRBD2
J gene: TRBJ2-7
CDR3 protein: CASSQGGGNYEQYF
CDR3 DNA: TGTGCCAGCAGCCAAGGGGGGGGGAACTACGAGCAGTACTTC